The 16 T cell receptor beta chains below come from one sample, sequenced in a study of blood T cell repertoires in COVID-19. Profiled with immunoSEQ multiplex PCR; TCRdb holds only in-frame clones, not every one. The data show about 300,000 clones, more than 75% seen once. Sequencing input: PBMCs or T cells enriched from blood (not recorded which). The receptors were sampled from a man younger than 45 who had recovered from COVID-19.

V is TRBV7-2 and J is TRBJ2-7; D might be TRBD2 (6 bases). The CDR3 loop spans 14 amino acids. Trimming left V 5 bases short and J 0 bases short, with 11 bases between. Germline loops: CDR1 SGHTA, CDR2 FQGNSA. In nucleotides, the CDR3 is TGTGCCAGCAGCCGCGGGACTCTCTCCTACGAGCAGTACTTC. Translating gives CASSRGTLSYEQYF. Supplemented by reference TRBV7-2 and TRBJ2-7, the full variable domain reads GAGVSQSPSNKVTEKGKDVELRCDPISGHTALYWYRQSLGQGLEFLIYFQGNSAPDKSGLPSDRFSAERTGGSVSTLTIQRTQQEDSAVYLCASSRGTLSYEQYFGPGTRLTVT.

V gene TRBV5-1 combines with J gene TRBJ2-7; the match to TRBD1 covers 7 bases. The germline gives CDR1 SGHRS, CDR2 YFSETQ. The CDR3 runs 15 residues. V trimming: 2 bases; J trimming: 6 bases; junction bases outside the gene matches: 11. The CDR3 DNA sequence: TGCGCCAGCAGCTTTACAGGGGCAGCCATTTTCGAGCAGTACTTC. It specifies CASSFTGAAIFEQYF.

The V and J genes are TRBV5-1 and TRBJ2-3; no clear D gene. Germline CDR1 reads SGHRS; CDR2 reads YFSETQ. This CDR3 region has 16 residues. Trimming took off 0 bases at V and 1 base at J, with 12 bases between the two ends. CDR3 region: CASSLAPTIGTDTQYF. The CDR3 DNA follows: TGCGCCAGCAGCTTGGCCCCCACTATAGGCACAGATACGCAGTATTTT.

The CDR3 DNA is TGTGCCGGTCAAACAGGTTACACTGAAGCTTTCTTT. Translating gives CAGQTGYTEAFF. This chain uses TRBV30 with TRBJ1-1; maybe TRBD1 (5 bases). The CDR3 extends over 12 amino acids. Germline values: CDR1 GTSNPN, CDR2 SVGIG (reference sequence). Deletions cut 8 bases from V and 3 bases from J, with 13 bases between.

The J gene is TRBJ2-1, the V gene TRBV12-5; 9 bases line up with TRBD2. In germline, CDR1 is LGHNT, CDR2 FRNRAP. The CDR3 runs 15 residues. V trimming: 2 bases; J trimming: 2 bases; junction bases outside the gene matches: 1. The CDR3 region has the DNA TGTGCTAGTGGTTTGCGGACTAGCGCCTACAATGAGCAGTTCTTC. It translates to CASGLRTSAYNEQFF.

This clone was seen repeatedly, ten times or more. The genes are TRBV4-1 and TRBJ2-7, with TRBD2 matching 13 bases. The V gene end was trimmed by 4 bases and the J gene end by 3 bases; junction bases not matched to a gene: 9. Germline V gives CDR1 MGHRA, CDR2 YSYEKL. The CDR3 runs to 17 residues. This CDR3 reads CASSPGLAGRRGYEQYF. The CDR3 nucleotides are TGCGCCAGCAGCCCGGGACTAGCGGGGAGGCGGGGCTACGAGCAGTACTTC.

J is TRBJ1-6 and V is TRBV6-1; 8 bases are shared with TRBD1. The CDR3 is made up of 15 amino acids. The junction had 3 bases not matched to a gene; V was cut back by 1 base and J by 7 bases. The germline V gene encodes CDR1 MNHNS and CDR2 SASEGT. CDR3 sequence (DNA): TGTGCCAGCAGTGAAGTCAACAGGGGGAATTCACCCCTCCACTTT. Translation: CASSEVNRGNSPLHF.

Worth noting for this clone: This same CDR3 is encoded by further DNA sequences in the sample. J is TRBJ2-7 and V is TRBV6-5, with 10 bases lining up with TRBD1. The J segment lost 2 bases and the V segment lost 2 bases, leaving 0 bases of the junction unmatched. The germline CDR1 and CDR2 sequences are MNHEY and SVGAGI. The CDR3 contains 14 residues. In nucleotides, the CDR3 is TGTGCCAGCAGTTACGGACAGGGGGCCTACGAGCAGTACTTC. It codes for CASSYGQGAYEQYF.

The chain links TRBV7-2 to TRBJ2-1; the match to TRBD1 covers 7 bases. J lost 7 bases, V lost 6 bases, and 21 bases had no gene match. Germline CDR1 reads SGHTA; CDR2 reads FQGNSA. The CDR3 is 18 residues long. The CDR3 DNA is TGTGCCAGCAGTTCCGCCGCGAGGGACAGCGCCTTAAGGAATGAGCAGTTCTTC. This encodes CASSSAARDSALRNEQFF.

The chain couples TRBV10-1 to TRBJ2-5; TRBD1 matches 8 bases. Trimming removed 2 bases from V and 5 bases from J; junction bases left unmatched: 1. The length of the CDR3 is 13 residues. CDR1 is WNHNN, CDR2 SYGVQD, per germline (reference sequence). CDR3 in amino acids: CASSEDRGETQYF. CDR3 nucleotide sequence: TGCGCCAGCAGTGAGGACAGGGGTGAGACCCAGTACTTC.

The CDR3 DNA sequence: TGTGCCAGCTCACCAAGAGGTAGGGAGGACAATGAGCAGTTCTTC. The encoded protein is CASSPRGREDNEQFF. The chain uses TRBV18 and TRBJ2-1; weak D call: TRBD2 (6 bases). The germline gives CDR1 KGHSH, CDR2 LQKENI. This CDR3 has 15 residues. Deletions cut 2 bases from V and 5 bases from J, with 13 bases between.

The chain combines TRBV5-8 with TRBJ2-1, with a tentative D call TRBD2 (6 bases). Trimming pared 6 bases from V and 2 bases from J, leaving 12 bases between. The CDR3 is 14 amino acids. Germline loops: CDR1 SGHTS, CDR2 YDEGEE. The CDR3 DNA reads as TGTGCCAGCACCCCGGGAGTCACCTACAATGAGCAGTTCTTC. Translated: CASTPGVTYNEQFF.

The rearrangement joins TRBV18 to TRBJ1-1; tentatively, D is TRBD1 (6 bases). The germline gives CDR1 KGHSH, CDR2 LQKENI. Trimming took 3 bases from V and 2 from J, leaving 13 bases between them. The CDR3 spans 15 residues. The CDR3 DNA is TGTGCCAGCTCACCGAGGACAGTCTCAAACACTGAAGCTTTCTTT. Protein: CASSPRTVSNTEAFF.

The rearrangement uses TRBV13 and TRBJ2-1; 14 bases are shared with TRBD2. The CDR3 extends over 16 amino acids. The germline V gene has CDR1 PRHDT and CDR2 FYEKMQ (reference sequence). V shed 4 bases and J 6 bases; nucleotides not matched to a gene: 5. This CDR3 reads CASSSTGLAGGNEQFF. The DNA for the CDR3 is TGTGCCAGCAGCTCTACCGGACTAGCGGGGGGCAATGAGCAGTTCTTC.

V usage is TRBV5-1 and J usage is TRBJ2-6; possibly TRBD1 for D (5 bases). Germline loops: CDR1 SGHRS, CDR2 YFSETQ. The CDR3 totals 15 residues. V was pared by 4 bases and J by 0 bases, with 8 bases between. This CDR3 reads CASSPDSSGANVLTF. CDR3 bases: TGCGCCAGCAGCCCTGACAGCTCTGGGGCCAACGTCCTGACTTTC.

The V gene is TRBV30, the J gene TRBJ1-2, with D perhaps matching TRBD1 (6 bases). The germline V gene has CDR1 GTSNPN and CDR2 SVGIG (reference sequence). The CDR3 is made up of 16 amino acids. Trimming took 1 base from V and 4 from J, leaving 19 bases between them. CDR3 nucleotide sequence: TGTGCCTGGAGTGCCGTCAGGGGCCGCTCCATCTATGGCTACACCTTC. Translated, it gives CAWSAVRGRSIYGYTF.